This T cell receptor (beta chain) was sequenced during a study of monozygotic twins with inflammatory bowel disease. To note about this clonotype: As yet, its antigen is unknown.

Study-wide points: Part of the variability in patient repertoires may have come from differing immunosuppressive treatments. In these data, no single strong IBD-associated signal or clonotype received support. Twin pairs that were concordant did not differ from discordant pairs in repertoire similarity, possibly from limited power.

Germline CDR1 SGHRS, CDR2 YFSETQ. The CDR3 contains 16 residues. Incorporation of UMIs carrying a 6-nucleotide sample barcode was performed by template switching. TCRdb re-called the 5' RACE reads and shows each CDR3 protein once, DNA omitted. The table for this sample gives 350,000 to 500,000 distinct CDR3 sequences. Sequenced input: blood. The gene calls are TRBV5-1 and TRBJ2-3; the TCRdb D gene call, TRBD2, has no DNA to confirm it. The sequence was obtained from a human donor with ulcerative colitis or Crohn's disease, or a healthy co-twin of an affected twin (not recorded which). The CDR3 protein is CASSRRTSGGGDTQYF.